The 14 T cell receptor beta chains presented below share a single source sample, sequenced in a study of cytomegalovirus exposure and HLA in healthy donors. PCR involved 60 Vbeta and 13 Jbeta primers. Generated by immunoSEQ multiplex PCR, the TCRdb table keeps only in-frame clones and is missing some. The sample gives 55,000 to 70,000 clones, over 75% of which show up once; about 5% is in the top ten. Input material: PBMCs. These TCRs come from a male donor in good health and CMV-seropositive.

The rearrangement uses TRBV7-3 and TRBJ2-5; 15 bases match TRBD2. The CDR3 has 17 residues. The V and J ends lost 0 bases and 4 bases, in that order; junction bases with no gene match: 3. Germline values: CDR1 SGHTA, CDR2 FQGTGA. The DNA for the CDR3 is TGTGCCAGCAGCTTAACCGGGACTAGCGGGGGGCGAGAGACCCAGTACTTC. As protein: CASSLTGTSGGRETQYF.

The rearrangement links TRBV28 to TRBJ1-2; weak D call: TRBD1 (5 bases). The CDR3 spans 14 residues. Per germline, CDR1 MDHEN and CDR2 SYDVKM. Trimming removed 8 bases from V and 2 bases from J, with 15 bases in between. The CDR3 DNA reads TGTGCCAGCCGGGGGATGGACGGGAACTATGGCTACACCTTC. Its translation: CASRGMDGNYGYTF.

The DNA for the CDR3 is TGTGCCAGTAGTATAGATATCCCGGGGGGAGTCTACAATGAGCAGTTCTTC. The encoded protein is CASSIDIPGGVYNEQFF. The chain combines TRBV19 with TRBJ2-1, with TRBD2 identical over 7 bases. V shed 0 bases, J shed 3 bases, and the junction held 8 bases outside the gene matches. Germline CDR1 is LNHDA and CDR2 is SQIVND (reference sequence). CDR3 length: 17 residues. The full variable domain, in which reference TRBV19 and TRBJ2-1 provide the parts outside the CDR3, is DGGITQSPKYLFRKEGQNVTLSCEQNLNHDAMYWYRQDPGQGLRLIYYSQIVNDFQKGDIAEGYSVSREKKESFPLTVTSAQKNPTAFYLCASSIDIPGGVYNEQFFGPGTRLTVL.

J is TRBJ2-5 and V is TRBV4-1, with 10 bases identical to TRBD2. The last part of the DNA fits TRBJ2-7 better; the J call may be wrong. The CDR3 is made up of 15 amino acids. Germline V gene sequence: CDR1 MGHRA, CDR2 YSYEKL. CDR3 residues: CASSPRAGGTYEQYF. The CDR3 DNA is TGCGCCAGCAGCCCGCGAGCGGGGGGGACCTACGAGCAGTACTTC.

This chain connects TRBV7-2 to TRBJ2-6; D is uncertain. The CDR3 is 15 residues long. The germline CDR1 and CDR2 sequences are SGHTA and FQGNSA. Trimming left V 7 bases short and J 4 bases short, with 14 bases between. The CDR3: CASIILTSGANVLTF. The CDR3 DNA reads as TGTGCCAGCATCATACTAACCTCCGGGGCCAACGTCCTGACTTTC.

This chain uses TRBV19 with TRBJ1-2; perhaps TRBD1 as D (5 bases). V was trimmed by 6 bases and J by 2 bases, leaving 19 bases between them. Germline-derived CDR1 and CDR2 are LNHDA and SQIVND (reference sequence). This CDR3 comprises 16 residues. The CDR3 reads CASRAGPLIENYGYTF. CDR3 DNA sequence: TGTGCCAGTAGAGCGGGACCCTTAATAGAGAACTATGGCTACACCTTC.

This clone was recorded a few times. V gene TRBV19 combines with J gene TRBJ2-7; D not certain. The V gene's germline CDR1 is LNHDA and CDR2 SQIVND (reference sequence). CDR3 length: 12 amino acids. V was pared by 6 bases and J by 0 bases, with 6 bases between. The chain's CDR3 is CASRSSSYEQYF. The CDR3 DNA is TGTGCCAGTAGGTCGAGCTCCTACGAGCAGTACTTC.

CDR3 residues: CASSEQGIGTEAFF. The CDR3 region has the DNA TGTGCCAGCAGCGAACAGGGAATTGGGACTGAAGCTTTCTTT. The chain joins TRBV7-2 to TRBJ1-1, with D tentatively TRBD1 (6 bases). V was cut by 5 bases and J by 5 bases, with 15 bases left in between. CDR1 is SGHTA, CDR2 FQGNSA, per germline. The CDR3 extends over 14 amino acids. The entire variable domain, with the rest obtained from reference TRBV7-2 and TRBJ1-1, is as follows: GAGVSQSPSNKVTEKGKDVELRCDPISGHTALYWYRQSLGQGLEFLIYFQGNSAPDKSGLPSDRFSAERTGGSVSTLTIQRTQQEDSAVYLCASSEQGIGTEAFFGQGTRLTVV.

CDR3 loop: CSVEDLAGGTFTDTQYF. In nucleotides, the CDR3 is TGCAGCGTTGAAGATTTGGCAGGGGGCACTTTCACAGATACGCAGTATTTT. The chain links TRBV29-1 to TRBJ2-3; 8 bases agree with TRBD1. Per germline, CDR1 SQVTM and CDR2 ANQGSEA. J gave up 2 bases and V 0 bases, and 10 bases lay outside the gene matches. The CDR3 has 17 residues.

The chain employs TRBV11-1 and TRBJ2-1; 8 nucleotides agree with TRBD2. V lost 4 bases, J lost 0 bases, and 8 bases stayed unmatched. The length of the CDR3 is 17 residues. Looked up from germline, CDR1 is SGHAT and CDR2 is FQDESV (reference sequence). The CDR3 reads CASSSLIAGRSYNEQFF. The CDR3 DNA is TGTGCCAGCAGCTCCCTAATAGCGGGGCGCTCCTACAATGAGCAGTTCTTC.

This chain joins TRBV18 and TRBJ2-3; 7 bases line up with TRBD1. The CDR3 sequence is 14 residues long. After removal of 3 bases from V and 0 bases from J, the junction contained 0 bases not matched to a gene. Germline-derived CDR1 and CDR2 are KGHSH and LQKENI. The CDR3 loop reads CASSPDRSTDTQYF. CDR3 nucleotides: TGTGCCAGCTCACCGGACAGGAGCACAGATACGCAGTATTTT.

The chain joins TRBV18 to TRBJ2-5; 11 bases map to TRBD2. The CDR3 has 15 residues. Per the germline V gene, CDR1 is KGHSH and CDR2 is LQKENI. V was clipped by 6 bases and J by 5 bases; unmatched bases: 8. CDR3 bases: TGTGCCAGCTCCCTCTTGGGACTAGCGGATGAGACCCAGTACTTC. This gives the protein CASSLLGLADETQYF. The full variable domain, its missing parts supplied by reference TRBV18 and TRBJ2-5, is NAGVMQNPRHLVRRRGQEARLRCSPMKGHSHVYWYRQLPEEGLKFMVYLQKENIIDESGMPKERFSAEFPKEGPSILRIQQVVRGDSAAYFCASSLLGLADETQYFGPGTRLLVL.

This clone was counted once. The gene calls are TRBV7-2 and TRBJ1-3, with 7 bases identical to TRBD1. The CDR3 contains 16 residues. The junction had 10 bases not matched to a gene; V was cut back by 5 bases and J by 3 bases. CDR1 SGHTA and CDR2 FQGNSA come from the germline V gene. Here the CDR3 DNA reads TGTGCCAGCAGCCCAAACCAGGGGGGCCTTGGAAACACCATATATTTT. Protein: CASSPNQGGLGNTIYF.

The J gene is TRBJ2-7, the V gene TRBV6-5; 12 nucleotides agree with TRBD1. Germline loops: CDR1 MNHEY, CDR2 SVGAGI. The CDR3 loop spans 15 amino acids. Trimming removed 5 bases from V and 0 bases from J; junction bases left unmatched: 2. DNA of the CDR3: TGTGCCAGCAGTGGGACAGGGGGCACCTCCTACGAGCAGTACTTC. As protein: CASSGTGGTSYEQYF.